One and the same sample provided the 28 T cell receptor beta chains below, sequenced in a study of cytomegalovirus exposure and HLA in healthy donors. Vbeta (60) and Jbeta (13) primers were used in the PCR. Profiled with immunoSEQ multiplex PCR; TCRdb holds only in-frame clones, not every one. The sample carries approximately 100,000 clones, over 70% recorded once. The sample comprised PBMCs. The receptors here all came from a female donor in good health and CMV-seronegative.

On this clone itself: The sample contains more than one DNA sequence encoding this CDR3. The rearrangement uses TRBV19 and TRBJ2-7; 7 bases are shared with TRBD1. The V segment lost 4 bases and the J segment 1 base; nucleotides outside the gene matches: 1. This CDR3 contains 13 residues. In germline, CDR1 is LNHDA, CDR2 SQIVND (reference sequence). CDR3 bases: TGTGCCAGTAGTAGACAGGGTTCCTACGAGCAGTACTTC. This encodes CASSRQGSYEQYF.

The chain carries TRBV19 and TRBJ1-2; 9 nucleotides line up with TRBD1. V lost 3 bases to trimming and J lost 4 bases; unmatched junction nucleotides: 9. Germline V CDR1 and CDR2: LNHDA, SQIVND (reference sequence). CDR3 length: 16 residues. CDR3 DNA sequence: TGTGCCAGTAGTATTAAACCACAGGGGGCTGTCTATGGCTACACCTTC. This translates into CASSIKPQGAVYGYTF.

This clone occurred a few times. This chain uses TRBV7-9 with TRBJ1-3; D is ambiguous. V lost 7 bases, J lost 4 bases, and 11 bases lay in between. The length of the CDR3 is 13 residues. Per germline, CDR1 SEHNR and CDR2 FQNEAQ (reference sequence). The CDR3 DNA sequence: TGTGCCAGCACTAGAGGCGAGGGAAACACCATATATTTT. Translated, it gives CASTRGEGNTIYF.

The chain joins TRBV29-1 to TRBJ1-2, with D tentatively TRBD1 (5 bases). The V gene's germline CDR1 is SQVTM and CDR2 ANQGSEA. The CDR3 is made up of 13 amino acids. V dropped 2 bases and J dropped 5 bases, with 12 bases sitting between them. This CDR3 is CSVEPRAGYGYTF. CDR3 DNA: TGCAGCGTTGAACCACGGGCAGGGTATGGCTACACCTTC.

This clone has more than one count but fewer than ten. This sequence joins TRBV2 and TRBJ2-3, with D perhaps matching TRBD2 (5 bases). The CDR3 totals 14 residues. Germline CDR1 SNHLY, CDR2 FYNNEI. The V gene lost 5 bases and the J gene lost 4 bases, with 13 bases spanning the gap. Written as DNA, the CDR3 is TGTGCCAGCAGTCCGGACTTTTTTCCAGATACGCAGTATTTT. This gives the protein CASSPDFFPDTQYF.

The CDR3: CASSSLGREGRGQYF. CDR3 DNA: TGTGCCAGCAGTTCCCTCGGGAGGGAGGGCCGAGGGCAGTACTTC. The gene calls are TRBV6-5 and TRBJ2-7; 8 bases are shared with TRBD2. The CDR3 totals 15 residues. The ends lost 4 bases at V and 9 bases at J; junction bases unmatched: 14. The germline CDR1 and CDR2 sequences are MNHEY and SVGAGI.

In nucleotides, the CDR3 is TGTGCCAGCAGCCATACCGGGACTAGCGGATACGAGCAGTACTTC. This sequence encodes CASSHTGTSGYEQYF. The rearrangement joins TRBV4-2 to TRBJ2-7; 11 positions match TRBD2. The germline gives CDR1 LGHNA, CDR2 YNFKEQ. The CDR3 contains 15 residues. V dropped 3 bases and J dropped 4; count of bases not matched to a gene: 5.

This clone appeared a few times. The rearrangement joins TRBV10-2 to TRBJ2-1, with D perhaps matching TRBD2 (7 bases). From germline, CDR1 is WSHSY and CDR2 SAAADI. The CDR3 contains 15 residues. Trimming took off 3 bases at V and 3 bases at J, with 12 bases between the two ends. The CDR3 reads CASSDGGGGYNEQFF. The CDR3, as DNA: TGCGCCAGCAGTGACGGGGGAGGGGGCTACAATGAGCAGTTCTTC.

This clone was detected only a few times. The CDR3 DNA reads TGTGCCAGCAGCCAAGGGGGCCCGGCGGGAAACACCATATATTTT. Amino acids: CASSQGGPAGNTIYF. The V call is TRBV28, the J call TRBJ1-3; 7 nucleotides match TRBD1. Germline CDR1 reads MDHEN; CDR2 reads SYDVKM. The CDR3 spans 15 residues. After removal of 6 bases from V and 4 bases from J, the junction contained 9 bases not matched to a gene.

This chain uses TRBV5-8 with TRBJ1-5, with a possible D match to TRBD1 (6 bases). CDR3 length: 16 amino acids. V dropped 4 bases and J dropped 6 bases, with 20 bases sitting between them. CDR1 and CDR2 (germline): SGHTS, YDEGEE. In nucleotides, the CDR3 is TGTGCCAGCAGCGAGGGGGGGACCGGGGGCTTTCAGCCCCAGCATTTT. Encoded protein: CASSEGGTGGFQPQHF.

Written as DNA, the CDR3 is TGTGCCAGCAGTCCCTCAGGGTTTGGGTCTGGAAACACCATATATTTT. Protein: CASSPSGFGSGNTIYF. The J gene is TRBJ1-3, the V gene TRBV27, with D possibly being TRBD1 (5 bases). The CDR3 extends over 16 amino acids. Germline loops: CDR1 MNHEY, CDR2 SMNVEV (reference sequence). Trimming left V 5 bases short and J 1 base short, with 15 bases between.

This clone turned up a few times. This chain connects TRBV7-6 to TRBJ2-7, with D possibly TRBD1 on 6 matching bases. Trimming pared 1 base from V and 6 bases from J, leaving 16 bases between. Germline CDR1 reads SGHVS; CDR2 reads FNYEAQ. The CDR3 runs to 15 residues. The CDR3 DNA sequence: TGTGCCAGCAGCTTAGGGGCCAGGGGTGGATCCGAGCAGTACTTC. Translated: CASSLGARGGSEQYF.

CDR3 region: CASSRGAQNYGYTF. Written as DNA, the CDR3 is TGTGCCAGCTCCCGGGGGGCGCAGAACTATGGCTACACCTTC. This chain links TRBV18 with TRBJ1-2, with D perhaps TRBD1 (6 bases). The CDR3 extends over 14 amino acids. Trimming shortened V by 6 bases and J by 2 bases, and 13 bases separated the two germline ends. Germline V lookup: CDR1 KGHSH, CDR2 LQKENI.

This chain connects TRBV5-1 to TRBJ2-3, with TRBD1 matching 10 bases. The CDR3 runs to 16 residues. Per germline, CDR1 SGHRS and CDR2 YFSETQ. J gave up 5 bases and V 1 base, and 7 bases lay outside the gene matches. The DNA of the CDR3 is TGCGCCAGCAGCTTGTGGGGACAGGGGAGTGGAGATACGCAGTATTTT. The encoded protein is CASSLWGQGSGDTQYF.

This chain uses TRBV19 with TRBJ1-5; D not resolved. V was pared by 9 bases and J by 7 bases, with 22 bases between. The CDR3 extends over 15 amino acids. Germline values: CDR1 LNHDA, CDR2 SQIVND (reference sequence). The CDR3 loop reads CASTAHLEGGQPQHF. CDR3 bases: TGTGCCAGCACTGCGCACTTGGAGGGCGGGCAGCCCCAGCATTTT.

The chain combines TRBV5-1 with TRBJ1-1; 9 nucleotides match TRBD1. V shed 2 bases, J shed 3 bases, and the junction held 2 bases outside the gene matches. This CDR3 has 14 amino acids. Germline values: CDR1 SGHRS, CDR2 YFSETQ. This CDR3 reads CASSLRQGDTEAFF. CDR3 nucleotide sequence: TGCGCCAGCAGCTTAAGACAGGGGGACACTGAAGCTTTCTTT.

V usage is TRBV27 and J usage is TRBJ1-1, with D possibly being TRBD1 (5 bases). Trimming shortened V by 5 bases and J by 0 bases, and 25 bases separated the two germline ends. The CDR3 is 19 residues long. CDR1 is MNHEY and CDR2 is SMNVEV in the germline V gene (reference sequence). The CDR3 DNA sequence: TGTGCCAGCAGTCCCTCACCCCTTCTGGCAGGGAAAATGAACACTGAAGCTTTCTTT. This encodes CASSPSPLLAGKMNTEAFF.

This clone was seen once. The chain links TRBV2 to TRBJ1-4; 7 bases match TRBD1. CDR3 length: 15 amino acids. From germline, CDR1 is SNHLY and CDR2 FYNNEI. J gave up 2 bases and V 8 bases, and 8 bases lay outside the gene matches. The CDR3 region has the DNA TGTGCCAGCTCCACCTTGACAGGGACTAATGAAAAACTGTTTTTT. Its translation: CASSTLTGTNEKLFF.

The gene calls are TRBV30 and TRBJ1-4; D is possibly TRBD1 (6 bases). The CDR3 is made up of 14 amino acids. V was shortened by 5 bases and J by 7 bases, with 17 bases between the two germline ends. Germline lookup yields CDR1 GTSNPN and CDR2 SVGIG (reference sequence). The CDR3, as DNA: TGTGCCTGGGGGAGGGGGACGGCCAGTGAAAAACTGTTTTTT. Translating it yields CAWGRGTASEKLFF.

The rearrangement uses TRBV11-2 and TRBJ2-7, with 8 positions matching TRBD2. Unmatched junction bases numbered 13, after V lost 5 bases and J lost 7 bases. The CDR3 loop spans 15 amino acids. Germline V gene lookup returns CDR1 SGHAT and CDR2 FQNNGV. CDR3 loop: CASSRGAAGVWEQYF. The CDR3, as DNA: TGTGCCAGCAGCCGGGGGGCAGCGGGAGTTTGGGAGCAGTACTTC.

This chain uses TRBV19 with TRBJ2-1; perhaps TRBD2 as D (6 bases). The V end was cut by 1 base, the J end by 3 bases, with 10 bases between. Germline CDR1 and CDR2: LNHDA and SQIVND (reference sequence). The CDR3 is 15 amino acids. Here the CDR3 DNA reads TGTGCCAGTAGTATAGCGGGAGAAGTCTACAATGAGCAGTTCTTC. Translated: CASSIAGEVYNEQFF.

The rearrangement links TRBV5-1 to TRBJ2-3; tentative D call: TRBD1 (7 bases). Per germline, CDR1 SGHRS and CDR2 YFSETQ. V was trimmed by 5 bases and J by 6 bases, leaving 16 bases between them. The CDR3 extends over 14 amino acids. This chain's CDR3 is CASSVGQEGDTQYF. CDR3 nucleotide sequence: TGCGCCAGCAGTGTTGGACAGGAGGGGGATACGCAGTATTTT. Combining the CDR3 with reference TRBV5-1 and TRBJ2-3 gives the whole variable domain KAGVTQTPRYLIKTRGQQVTLSCSPISGHRSVSWYQQTPGQGLQFLFEYFSETQRNKGNFPGRFSGRQFSNSRSEMNVSTLELGDSALYLCASSVGQEGDTQYFGPGTRLTVL.

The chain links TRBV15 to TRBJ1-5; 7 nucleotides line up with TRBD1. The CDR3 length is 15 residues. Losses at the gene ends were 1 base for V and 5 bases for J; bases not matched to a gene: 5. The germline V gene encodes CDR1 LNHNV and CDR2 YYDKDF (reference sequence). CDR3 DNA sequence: TGTGCCACCAGCAGAGCAGGGGACAGAGATCAGCCCCAGCATTTT. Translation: CATSRAGDRDQPQHF.

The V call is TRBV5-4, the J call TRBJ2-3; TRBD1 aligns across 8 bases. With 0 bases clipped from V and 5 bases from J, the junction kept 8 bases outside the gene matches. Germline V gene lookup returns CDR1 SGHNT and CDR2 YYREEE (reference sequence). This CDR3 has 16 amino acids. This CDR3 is CASSLGAGQGGDTQYF. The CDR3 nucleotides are TGTGCCAGCAGCTTGGGGGCCGGACAGGGAGGAGATACGCAGTATTTT.

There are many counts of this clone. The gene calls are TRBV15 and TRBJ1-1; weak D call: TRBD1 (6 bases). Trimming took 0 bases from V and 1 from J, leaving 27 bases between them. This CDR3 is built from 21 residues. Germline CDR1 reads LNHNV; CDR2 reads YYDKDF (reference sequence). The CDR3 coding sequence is TGTGCCACCAGCAGAGATGATTGGGGGCGGGGGGTAGGCAGCCAGAACACTGAAGCTTTCTTT. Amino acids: CATSRDDWGRGVGSQNTEAFF. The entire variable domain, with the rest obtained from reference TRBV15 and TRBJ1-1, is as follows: DAMVIQNPRYQVTQFGKPVTLSCSQTLNHNVMYWYQQKSSQAPKLLFHYYDKDFNNEADTPDNFQSRRPNTSFCFLDIRSPGLGDTAMYLCATSRDDWGRGVGSQNTEAFFGQGTRLTVV.

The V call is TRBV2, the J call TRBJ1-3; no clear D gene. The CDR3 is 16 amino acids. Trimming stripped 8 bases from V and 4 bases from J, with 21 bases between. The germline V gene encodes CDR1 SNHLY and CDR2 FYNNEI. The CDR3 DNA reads TGTGCCAGCGGAGGATCAATAAGGGTACCCGGAAACACCATATATTTT. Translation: CASGGSIRVPGNTIYF.

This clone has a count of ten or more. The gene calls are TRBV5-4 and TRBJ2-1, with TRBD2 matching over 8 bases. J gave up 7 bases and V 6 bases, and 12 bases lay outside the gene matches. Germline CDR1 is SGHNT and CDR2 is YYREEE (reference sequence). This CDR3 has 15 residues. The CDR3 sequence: CASKVDYGRENEQFF. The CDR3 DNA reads TGTGCCAGCAAGGTCGATTACGGGAGGGAGAATGAGCAGTTCTTC.

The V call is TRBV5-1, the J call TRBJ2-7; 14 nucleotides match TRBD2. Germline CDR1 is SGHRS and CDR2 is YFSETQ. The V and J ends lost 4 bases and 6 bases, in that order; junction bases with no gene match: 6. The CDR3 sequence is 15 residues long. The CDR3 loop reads CASSVKTSGRGEQYF. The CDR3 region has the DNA TGCGCCAGCAGCGTAAAGACTAGCGGGAGGGGCGAGCAGTACTTC.